The 27 T cell receptor beta chains below all came from one sample that was sequenced in a study of blood T cell repertoires in COVID-19. Sequencing was performed with immunoSEQ multiplex PCR; in TCRdb, only in-frame clones are kept and a portion is missing. The sample includes about 400,000 clones, around nine tenths of them seen just once. The material sequenced was peripheral blood. The receptors here all came from a young woman with acute or convalescent COVID-19.

As for this clone: Other DNA sequences in the same sample also yield this CDR3. The CDR3 DNA sequence: TGTGCCAGCAGTTTGCGGACAGGGGGCTACGAGCAGTACTTC. Amino acid sequence: CASSLRTGGYEQYF. The chain employs TRBV27 and TRBJ2-7; TRBD1 agrees at 10 bases. The germline V gene encodes CDR1 MNHEY and CDR2 SMNVEV (reference sequence). This CDR3 is built from 14 residues. Unmatched junction bases numbered 2, after V lost 3 bases and J lost 3 bases.

Turning to this clone: Within the sample, other DNA sequences also encode this same CDR3. The chain carries TRBV18 and TRBJ2-7; 8 bases map to TRBD1. From germline, CDR1 is KGHSH and CDR2 LQKENI. This CDR3 is 13 amino acids long. J lost 4 bases, V lost 5 bases, and 4 bases had no gene match. The CDR3 reads CASSGQGGYEQYF. Here the CDR3 DNA reads TGTGCCAGCTCAGGACAGGGAGGATACGAGCAGTACTTC.

As concerns this clone: One end of the junction fails to match germline, which may point to a read error. The chain uses TRBV5-1 and TRBJ1-2; TRBD1 agrees at 9 bases. Germline loops: CDR1 SGHRS, CDR2 YFSETQ. CDR3 length: 14 amino acids. The CDR3 sequence: CASRLEDRGRGYTF. The CDR3, as DNA: TGCGCCAGCAGATTGGAGGACAGGGGTCGCGGCTACACCTTC. The variable domain in full, with the rest retrieved from reference TRBV5-1 and TRBJ1-2, is KAGVTQTPRYLIKTRGQQVTLSCSPISGHRSVSWYQQTPGQGLQFLFEYFSETQRNKGNFPGRFSGRQFSNSRSEMNVSTLELGDSALYLCASRLEDRGRGYTFGSGTRLTVV.

V gene TRBV6-4 combines with J gene TRBJ2-1; TRBD2 aligns across 8 bases. The ends lost 5 bases at V and 5 bases at J; junction bases unmatched: 8. The CDR3 has 15 residues. Germline assignment: CDR1 MRHNA and CDR2 SNTAGT. The CDR3 coding sequence is TGTGCCAGCAGTACCGAGCGGGGGCAACACAATGAGCAGTTCTTC. Amino acid sequence: CASSTERGQHNEQFF.

This chain uses TRBV5-1 with TRBJ2-7; 10 positions agree with TRBD1. The trim removed 0 bases at V and 3 bases at J, leaving 3 bases unmatched. The CDR3 is made up of 15 amino acids. The germline gives CDR1 SGHRS, CDR2 YFSETQ. Written as DNA, the CDR3 is TGCGCCAGCAGCTTGGGAGGGACAGGGGACTACGAGCAGTACTTC. This gives the protein CASSLGGTGDYEQYF.

The J gene is TRBJ2-5, the V gene TRBV13, with 8 bases matching TRBD1. CDR3 length: 17 amino acids. CDR1 PRHDT and CDR2 FYEKMQ come from the germline V gene (reference sequence). V was clipped by 5 bases and J by 3 bases; unmatched bases: 14. CDR3 residues: CASSPPGWDRRKETQYF. For the CDR3, the DNA is TGTGCCAGCAGCCCCCCAGGCTGGGACAGGCGAAAAGAGACCCAGTACTTC.

V gene TRBV2 combines with J gene TRBJ2-3; the D gene is possibly TRBD1 (5 bases). V was pared by 3 bases and J by 5 bases, with 12 bases between. Germline V gives CDR1 SNHLY, CDR2 FYNNEI. This CDR3 contains 14 residues. CDR3 in amino acids: CASSELVGVDTQYF. The CDR3 nucleotides read TGTGCCAGCAGTGAGCTGGTAGGGGTAGATACGCAGTATTTT. Looking up the rest from reference TRBV2 and TRBJ2-3 gives the full variable domain: EPEVTQTPSHQVTQMGQEVILRCVPISNHLYFYWYRQILGQKVEFLVSFYNNEISEKSEIFDDQFSVERPDGSNFTLKIRSTKLEDSAMYFCASSELVGVDTQYFGPGTRLTVL.

The rearrangement links TRBV5-6 to TRBJ2-7; D is ambiguous. In germline, CDR1 is SGHDT, CDR2 YYEEEE. This CDR3 spans 18 amino acids. Trimming cost V 1 base and J 1 base, with 21 bases left between them. CDR3 residues: CASSLIWLGSGLSYEQYF. The CDR3 nucleotides read TGTGCCAGCAGCTTGATCTGGTTGGGCTCCGGCCTTTCCTACGAGCAGTACTTC.

The table lists this clone with a count of one. The rearrangement uses TRBV28 and TRBJ1-1; no clear D gene. The CDR3 is 13 residues long. Trimming left V 3 bases short and J 6 bases short, with 11 bases between. In germline, CDR1 is MDHEN, CDR2 SYDVKM. The CDR3 here is CASSLSSSAEAFF. CDR3 sequence (DNA): TGTGCCAGCAGTTTGTCCAGTTCTGCTGAAGCTTTCTTT.

The chain uses TRBV2 and TRBJ2-5, with TRBD2 matching over 12 bases. Germline V gives CDR1 SNHLY, CDR2 FYNNEI. Trimming took 0 bases from V and 4 from J; bases not matched to a gene: 6. The CDR3 spans 17 residues. The chain's CDR3 is CASSEAWTSGEGETQYF. In nucleotides, the CDR3 is TGTGCCAGCAGTGAAGCGTGGACTAGCGGGGAGGGAGAGACCCAGTACTTC.

The V call is TRBV27, the J call TRBJ2-7, with 15 positions matching TRBD2. The CDR3 length is 18 residues. With V trimmed by 5 bases and J by 6 bases, 14 bases remained unmatched. Germline V gene sequence: CDR1 MNHEY, CDR2 SMNVEV (reference sequence). CDR3 sequence (DNA): TGTGCCAGCAGTCCAAGGGGACTAGCGGGGGGAAGGACGGGCGAGCAGTACTTC. As protein: CASSPRGLAGGRTGEQYF.

The genes are TRBV6-5 and TRBJ2-1, with TRBD1 matching over 9 bases. Germline-derived CDR1 and CDR2 are MNHEY and SVGAGI. This CDR3 has 15 amino acids. Losses at the gene ends were 6 bases for V and 9 bases for J; bases not matched to a gene: 12. The CDR3 DNA follows: TGTGCCAGCAGCCTCCAGGGACAGGGATGGAGTGAGCAGTTCTTC. This sequence encodes CASSLQGQGWSEQFF.

The CDR3 DNA reads TGTGCCAGCAGTTTATCCGAGCGGGGCTACACCTTC. Translated, it gives CASSLSERGYTF. V and J are TRBV28 and TRBJ1-2; D unclear. The CDR3 has 12 amino acids. Germline CDR1 is MDHEN and CDR2 is SYDVKM. V dropped 1 base and J dropped 8 bases, with 8 bases sitting between them.

The sample holds one count of this clone. The chain recombines TRBV2 with TRBJ2-5; D is ambiguous. From germline, CDR1 is SNHLY and CDR2 FYNNEI. The CDR3 has 12 amino acids. Trimming shortened V by 5 bases and J by 2 bases, and 6 bases separated the two germline ends. The CDR3 region is CASSRLQETQYF. The CDR3 coding sequence is TGTGCCAGCAGTCGCCTACAAGAGACCCAGTACTTC.

The V call is TRBV27, the J call TRBJ2-3; weak D call: TRBD2 (5 bases). Germline V gene lookup returns CDR1 MNHEY and CDR2 SMNVEV (reference sequence). Trimming left V 3 bases short and J 0 bases short, with 13 bases between. The CDR3 covers 16 residues. The CDR3 DNA reads as TGTGCCAGCAGTTTCTCGGCTAGCAGTAGCACAGATACGCAGTATTTT. Residues: CASSFSASSSTDTQYF.

The V and J genes are TRBV27 and TRBJ2-7; tentative D call: TRBD2 (5 bases). CDR3 length equals 15 residues. With 5 bases removed from V and 2 bases from J, the gap between germline ends came to 16 bases. Germline CDR1 and CDR2: MNHEY and SMNVEV (reference sequence). For the CDR3, the DNA is TGTGCCAGCAGTCCCGGGTGGAGGTTTACCTACGAGCAGTACTTC. Its protein product is CASSPGWRFTYEQYF.

This CDR3 is CASSLRISGVDTQYF. CDR3 DNA sequence: TGTGCCAGCAGCTTACGGATTAGCGGGGTAGATACGCAGTATTTT. The chain joins TRBV5-6 to TRBJ2-3, with 8 bases lining up with TRBD2. V lost 2 bases and J lost 5; bases outside the gene matches: 7. CDR1 and CDR2 from the germline V gene are SGHDT and YYEEEE. CDR3 length: 15 residues.

Comments on this clone: Other nucleotide sequences in the sample specify the same CDR3. The chain couples TRBV6-5 to TRBJ1-1; possible D gene TRBD1, 6 bases. Germline V gives CDR1 MNHEY, CDR2 SVGAGI. The CDR3 contains 14 residues. V lost 6 bases and J 0 bases, leaving 11 bases between the germline ends. CDR3 sequence reads: CASRRTGLNTEAFF. CDR3 in DNA: TGTGCCAGCAGGCGAACAGGGCTGAACACTGAAGCTTTCTTT.

The V and J genes are TRBV11-2 and TRBJ2-1; maybe TRBD2 (7 bases). The ends were cut back, 5 bases at V and 1 base at J, with 15 bases in the middle. This CDR3 spans 16 amino acids. CDR1 and CDR2 from the germline V gene are SGHAT and FQNNGV. The CDR3 loop is CASSANRDYSYNEQFF. The CDR3 coding sequence is TGTGCCAGCAGCGCCAACAGGGACTATTCCTACAATGAGCAGTTCTTC. The full variable domain, in which reference TRBV11-2 and TRBJ2-1 provide the parts outside the CDR3, is EAGVAQSPRYKIIEKRQSVAFWCNPISGHATLYWYQQILGQGPKLLIQFQNNGVVDDSQLPKDRFSAERLKGVDSTLKIQPAKLEDSAVYLCASSANRDYSYNEQFFGPGTRLTVL.

The chain joins TRBV27 to TRBJ1-6, with D perhaps matching TRBD1 (5 bases). CDR1 and CDR2 from the germline V gene are MNHEY and SMNVEV (reference sequence). V lost 8 bases and J 9 bases, leaving 14 bases between the germline ends. The CDR3 has 13 amino acids. The CDR3, as DNA: TGTGCCAGCGGACCAGGGAGGGTTTCACCCCTCCACTTT. This sequence encodes CASGPGRVSPLHF.

This clone was picked up one time. This sequence joins TRBV6-5 and TRBJ1-5; D possibly corresponds to TRBD1 (6 bases). Germline CDR1 is MNHEY and CDR2 is SVGAGI. This CDR3 is 15 amino acids long. With 6 bases removed from V and 4 bases from J, the gap between germline ends came to 16 bases. CDR3 in DNA: TGTGCCAGCAGGGACGTACAGGGCCGGAATCAGCCCCAGCATTTT. Amino acid sequence: CASRDVQGRNQPQHF.

This clone was detected once. The chain recombines TRBV27 with TRBJ2-3, with 10 positions matching TRBD2. This CDR3 comprises 15 residues. Germline CDR1 MNHEY, CDR2 SMNVEV (reference sequence). With 5 bases clipped from V and 14 bases from J, the junction kept 16 bases outside the gene matches. CDR3 coding DNA: TGTGCCAGCAGTCCCGCCCTACTAGCGGGGCGTGTCTGGTATTTT. As protein: CASSPALLAGRVWYF.

The chain links TRBV11-2 to TRBJ2-5; TRBD1 matches 9 bases. The V and J ends lost 5 bases and 8 bases, in that order; junction bases with no gene match: 12. The germline V gene encodes CDR1 SGHAT and CDR2 FQNNGV. The CDR3 has 15 amino acids. The CDR3 coding sequence is TGTGCCAGCAGCCTGGACAGGGGATTGTGGAGAACCCAGTACTTC. Protein product: CASSLDRGLWRTQYF.

The rearrangement links TRBV27 to TRBJ1-4; D not resolved. The CDR3 is made up of 14 amino acids. In germline, CDR1 is MNHEY, CDR2 SMNVEV (reference sequence). Trimming took 6 bases from V and 8 from J, leaving 16 bases between them. DNA for the CDR3: TGTGCCAGCAGCTTCCGGGCGGGTGGCGAAAAACTGTTTTTT. Translation gives CASSFRAGGEKLFF.

Concerning this clone itself: Other DNA sequences in the same sample also yield this CDR3. The V gene is TRBV5-1, the J gene TRBJ2-7, with 9 bases that match TRBD1. After removal of 3 bases from V and 3 bases from J, the junction contained 7 bases not matched to a gene. This CDR3 contains 15 residues. From germline, CDR1 is SGHRS and CDR2 YFSETQ. CDR3 amino acids: CASSSGTGPFYEQYF. CDR3 sequence (DNA): TGCGCCAGCAGCTCTGGGACAGGGCCTTTCTACGAGCAGTACTTC.

This clone occurred a few times. The genes are TRBV2 and TRBJ1-1, with 8 bases matching TRBD1. The CDR3 has 14 residues. Trimming cost V 6 bases and J 6 bases; bases outside gene matches: 9. In germline, CDR1 is SNHLY, CDR2 FYNNEI. CDR3 DNA sequence: TGTGCCAGCAGCTCCAGGGGGCGCGGGTCTGAAGCTTTCTTT. Translated: CASSSRGRGSEAFF.

The chain carries TRBV5-1 and TRBJ2-1; 11 nucleotides agree with TRBD2. CDR1 and CDR2 from the germline V gene are SGHRS and YFSETQ. The trim removed 0 bases at V and 10 bases at J, leaving 12 bases unmatched. The CDR3 covers 17 residues. CDR3 nucleotides: TGCGCCAGCAGCTTGGAGACAGGACTAGCGGGTGGCATGGAGCAGTTCTTC. Amino acid sequence: CASSLETGLAGGMEQFF.